The 14 T cell receptor beta chains presented below share a single source sample, sequenced in a study of T cells of healthy individuals. Each CDR3 protein is one row after TCRdb ran MiXCR on the 5' RACE reads. The sample carries 35,000 to 45,000 distinct CDR3 sequences, about 4.2% recorded once. These receptors were taken from a human donor in good health.

The chain employs TRBV6-2 or TRBV6-3 and TRBJ1-1; 11 bases agree with TRBD1. Germline V gives CDR1 MNHEY, CDR2 SVGEGT. V shed 11 bases and J 6 bases; nucleotides not matched to a gene: 2. The CDR3 sequence is 11 residues long. This CDR3 reads CAGGQGAEAFF. The CDR3 nucleotides read TGTGCCGGGGGACAGGGGGCTGAAGCTTTCTTT.

At least ten counts were recorded for this clonotype. The V and J genes are TRBV6-5 and TRBJ1-2; D possibly corresponds to TRBD1 (6 bases). V gave up 0 bases and J gave up 2 bases, with 7 bases separating them. The CDR3 has 14 amino acids. From germline, CDR1 is MNHEY and CDR2 SVGAGI. The CDR3, as DNA: TGTGCCAGCAGTTACTCGACAGGAAACTATGGCTACACCTTC. This translates into CASSYSTGNYGYTF.

This clonotype is categorized as medium-sized. The rearrangement joins TRBV5-6 to TRBJ2-5; 7 bases line up with TRBD1. Germline CDR1 SGHDT, CDR2 YYEEEE. The junction had 20 bases not matched to a gene; V was cut back by 4 bases and J by 2 bases. There are 19 residues in the CDR3. The CDR3 nucleotides read TGTGCCAGCAGCGGACCCCCGGGACAGCGAGGACGTCGTCAAGAGACCCAGTACTTC. Translating it yields CASSGPPGQRGRRQETQYF. Full variable domain (rest looked up from reference TRBV5-6 and TRBJ2-5): DAGVTQSPTHLIKTRGQQVTLRCSPKSGHDTVSWYQQALGQGPQFIFQYYEEEERQRGNFPDRFSGHQFPNYSSELNVNALLLGDSALYLCASSGPPGQRGRRQETQYFGPGTRLLVL.

This clonotype was detected ten times or more. This chain joins TRBV4-1 and TRBJ2-3; TRBD1 matches at 7 bases. The V and J ends lost 0 bases and 1 base, in that order; junction bases with no gene match: 4. Germline-derived CDR1 and CDR2 are MGHRA and YSYEKL. The CDR3 extends over 16 amino acids. CDR3 region: CASSQDLGQGTDTQYF. Here the CDR3 DNA reads TGCGCCAGCAGCCAAGATCTAGGACAGGGCACAGATACGCAGTATTTT.

This clonotype was counted ten times or more. The rearrangement links TRBV12-3 or TRBV12-4 to TRBJ2-1; TRBD2 agrees at 13 bases. The CDR3 has 19 residues. V was clipped by 6 bases and J by 0 bases; unmatched bases: 11. The CDR3 DNA is TGTGCCAGCAGGGGGGGGACTAGCGGGACCCCAAGCTCCTACAATGAGCAGTTCTTC. It codes for CASRGGTSGTPSSYNEQFF.

This chain's CDR3 is CASSFGGLAGGLGDTQYF. CDR3 in DNA: TGTGCCAGCAGCTTCGGCGGACTAGCGGGAGGCCTGGGAGATACGCAGTATTTT. This rearrangement joins TRBV7-8 to TRBJ2-3; 14 positions agree with TRBD2. Germline V gene data show CDR1 as SGHVS and CDR2 as FQNEAQ. Trimming removed 3 bases from V and 5 bases from J; junction bases left unmatched: 10. CDR3 length: 18 amino acids. Drawing the rest from reference TRBV7-8 and TRBJ2-3, the complete variable domain is GAGVSQSPRYKVAKRGQDVALRCDPISGHVSLFWYQQALGQGPEFLTYFQNEAQLDKSGLPSDRFFAERPEGSVSTLKIQRTQQEDSAVYLCASSFGGLAGGLGDTQYFGPGTRLTVL.

This clonotype has a handful of counts. The rearrangement uses TRBV19 and TRBJ1-3; D call uncertain. V was pared by 8 bases and J by 0 bases, with 8 bases between. Looked up from germline, CDR1 is LNHDA and CDR2 is SQIVND (reference sequence). CDR3 length: 13 amino acids. The CDR3 sequence is CASGSSSGNTIYF. The CDR3 DNA follows: TGTGCCAGTGGGTCCAGCTCTGGAAACACCATATATTTT.

This clonotype was recorded at least ten times. The chain is built from TRBV10-3 and TRBJ2-7, with D perhaps TRBD2 (6 bases). Per the germline V gene, CDR1 is ENHRY and CDR2 is SYGVKD. With 6 bases removed from V and 2 bases from J, the gap between germline ends came to 8 bases. The CDR3 has 12 amino acids. For the CDR3, the DNA is TGTGCCATCAGGGACTACACCTACGAGCAGTACTTC. The encoded protein is CAIRDYTYEQYF.

The sample holds many counts of this clonotype. This chain connects TRBV12-3 or TRBV12-4 to TRBJ2-5; 7 bases line up with TRBD2. The length of the CDR3 is 13 residues. Unmatched junction bases numbered 2, after V lost 5 bases and J lost 2 bases. CDR3 nucleotides: TGTGCCAGCAGTAGTAGCGGGCAAGAGACCCAGTACTTC. Encoded protein: CASSSSGQETQYF.

This clonotype was observed a few times. V is TRBV29-1 and J is TRBJ2-1; TRBD2 matches 12 bases. The CDR3 has 15 amino acids. J gave up 9 bases and V 5 bases, and 11 bases lay outside the gene matches. From germline, CDR1 is SQVTM and CDR2 ANQGSEA. The DNA of the CDR3 is TGCAGCGTTACCCGAAGACTAGCGGGAGAGGGTGAGCAGTTCTTC. This gives the protein CSVTRRLAGEGEQFF.

The chain links TRBV6-6 to TRBJ1-1, with 8 bases aligning to TRBD1. The CDR3 length is 16 residues. Unmatched junction bases numbered 12, after V lost 5 bases and J lost 4 bases. Germline CDR1 MNHNY, CDR2 SVGAGI (reference sequence). Written as DNA, the CDR3 is TGTGCCAGCAGTACCGGGACAGGAAGGGCGGCCACTGAAGCTTTCTTT. Its protein is CASSTGTGRAATEAFF.

This clonotype was found many times. The chain couples TRBV6-2 or TRBV6-3 to TRBJ1-1; D possibly corresponds to TRBD1 (5 bases). Trimming cost V 4 bases and J 4 bases, with 10 bases left between them. Germline values: CDR1 MNHEY, CDR2 SVGEGT. CDR3 length: 13 amino acids. The CDR3 spells CASSLSGSTEAFF. The CDR3 DNA reads TGTGCCAGCAGTTTGTCAGGGAGCACTGAAGCTTTCTTT.

The table lists this clonotype with a few counts. This sequence joins TRBV6-6 and TRBJ2-5; 11 bases agree with TRBD2. The CDR3 contains 16 residues. In germline, CDR1 is MNHNY, CDR2 SVGAGI (reference sequence). The V and J ends lost 5 bases and 0 bases, in that order; junction bases with no gene match: 5. Written as DNA, the CDR3 is TGTGCCAGCAGTCCGCTAGCGGGGGGAAACCAAGAGACCCAGTACTTC. Amino acids: CASSPLAGGNQETQYF.

This clonotype was counted a few times. The CDR3 nucleotides are TGTGCCAGTAGTTTTCGACAGGGCAATGAAAAACTGTTTTTT. Translation gives CASSFRQGNEKLFF. The genes are TRBV19 and TRBJ1-4, with 7 bases aligning to TRBD1. Germline assignment: CDR1 LNHDA and CDR2 SQIVND (reference sequence). The junction had 5 bases not matched to a gene; V was cut back by 5 bases and J by 5 bases. This CDR3 is 14 amino acids long. Based on the CDR3 plus reference TRBV19 and TRBJ1-4, the full variable domain is DGGITQSPKYLFRKEGQNVTLSCEQNLNHDAMYWYRQDPGQGLRLIYYSQIVNDFQKGDIAEGYSVSREKKESFPLTVTSAQKNPTAFYLCASSFRQGNEKLFFGSGTQLSVL.